This paragraph covers one T cell receptor beta chain sequence. Its antigen is unidentified. Samples each yielded at least 6 micrograms of total RNA. Primers used in a second PCR of roughly 6 to 11 cycles were a sample-barcoded 5' primer and a J-beta primer mix. In TCRdb, the 5' RACE reads were re-called with MiXCR into one record per CDR3 protein. The repertoire holds around 650,000 distinct CDR3 sequences, with roughly two fifths as singletons. This record comes from a study of blood T cells in healthy people across ages. Study conclusions and caveats: What prevented conclusive comparison of naive and antigen-experienced cells was that PBMCs were unsorted. Older age went with lower TCR beta diversity per million T cells, in a roughly linear way.

Input material: blood. The sequence was obtained from an elderly man in good health.

The CDR3: CAIRYEQYF. DNA for the CDR3: TGTGCCATCCGCTACGAGCAGTACTTC. V usage is TRBV10-3 and J usage is TRBJ2-7; no firm D call. This CDR3 region has 9 residues. Germline CDR1 reads ENHRY; CDR2 reads SYGVKD. Trimming pared 8 bases from V and 3 bases from J, leaving 2 bases between.